This is a list of T cell receptor beta chains from one sample in a study of PD-L1 blockade in urothelial cancer. Sequencing used immunoSEQ multiplex PCR; TCRdb keeps in-frame clones, though not all of them. The sample lists tens of thousands of clones, roughly 84% occurring once. Source: PBMCs, taken around atezolizumab (anti-PD-L1) treatment. The receptors here all came from a woman aged 70-85 years with urothelial cancer. Each CDR3 is given with its conserved first and last residue. D genes are given only for firm matches. Where a row states a size, it is once, few, many or the class of an expanded clone; other rows omit it.

>TRBV5-4|.|TRBJ1-3|.
TGTGCCAGCAGCTTGGCCGGCTCTGGAAACACCATATATTTT
CASSLAGSGNTIYF
>TRBV12-5|.|TRBJ2-2|.
TGTGCTAGTGGTCCTCAGGGGACCGGGGAGCTGTTTTTT
CASGPQGTGELFF
>TRBV9|.|TRBJ2-6|.
TGTGCCAGCAAAGCAATGAGCTCTGGGGCCAACGTCCTGACTTTC
CASKAMSSGANVLTF
>TRBV7-9|once|TRBJ1-1|.
TGTGCCAGCAGTTTAAACGCCGGGACAAAAGAAGCTTTCTTT
CASSLNAGTKEAFF
>TRBV19|.|TRBJ1-5|.
TGTGCCAGTAGTATCACTCTTTTCTCACGTCAAAAGCCCCAGCATTTT
CASSITLFSRQKPQHF
>TRBV28|.|TRBJ2-3|.
TGTGCCAGCAGTTTCAGACAGGCTAGCACAGATACGCAGTATTTT
CASSFRQASTDTQYF
>TRBV7-2|.|TRBJ1-2|.
TGTGCCAGCAGCTTGGTTCCGGACACGAACTATGGCTACACCTTC
CASSLVPDTNYGYTF
>TRBV5-1|.|TRBJ1-1|TRBD1
TGCGCCAGCAGCTTGGAGGGACAGTTAGAAGCTTTCTTT
CASSLEGQLEAFF
>TRBV27|.|TRBJ2-1|TRBD2
TGTGCCAGCAGATTGGCGGGGGGGGCCAATGAGCAGTTCTTC
CASRLAGGANEQFF
>TRBV7-2|many|TRBJ2-7|.
TGTGCCAGCAGTAAAACAGGCCCCCGGGTTTTC
CASSKTGPRVF
>TRBV7-2|.|TRBJ2-3|.
TGTGCCAGCAGCACCCGTACCCTAGCAGATACGCAGTATTTT
CASSTRTLADTQYF
>TRBV10-1|.|TRBJ1-1|.
TGCGCCAGCAGTGCAGGGGAGACTGAAGCTTTCTTT
CASSAGETEAFF
>TRBV10-3|large|TRBJ1-1|.
TGTGCCATCCTACCCAGTGGCGGCACTGAAGCTTTCTTT
CAILPSGGTEAFF
>TRBV10-3|.|TRBJ2-7|TRBD1
TGTGCCATCCGCAGCCCTACGGGACAGGGTCCCTACGAGCAGTACTTC
CAIRSPTGQGPYEQYF
>TRBV28|.|TRBJ2-1|TRBD2
TGTGCCAGCAGTCCAATGTTAGCGGGAGCCAATGAGCAGTTCTTC
CASSPMLAGANEQFF
>TRBV5-5|once|TRBJ2-1|TRBD1
TGTGCCAGCAGCTTAGTAGGACAGGACTACAATGAGCAGTTCTTC
CASSLVGQDYNEQFF
>TRBV7-9|once|TRBJ2-5|.
TGTGCCAGCAGCCCCCAGGGAATCGGAGAGACCCAGTACTTC
CASSPQGIGETQYF
>TRBV5-1|.|TRBJ2-3|.
TGCGCCAGCAGCTTGACTCCGCTAGGTCCCTGGACAGCCACAGATACGCAGTATTTT
CASSLTPLGPWTATDTQYF
>TRBV19|.|TRBJ2-2|.
TGTGCCAGTAGTACATTTTTGGTCAGTCACACCGGGGAGCTGTTTTTT
CASSTFLVSHTGELFF
>TRBV5-1|.|TRBJ2-1|.
TGCGCCAGCAGCTACGCAGGGGATTCCTCCTACAATGAGCAGTTCTTC
CASSYAGDSSYNEQFF
>TRBV7-9|.|TRBJ2-7|.
TGTGCCAGCAGCTTAGCGGTCAGGGACTACGAGCAGTACTTC
CASSLAVRDYEQYF
>TRBV9|.|TRBJ2-7|TRBD2
TGTGCCAGCAGCGTAGCCCCAACTCCGGGACTAGCGGGATTCTACGAGCAGTACTTC
CASSVAPTPGLAGFYEQYF
>TRBV5-4|once|TRBJ1-2|.
TGTGCCAGCAGCTTTGAACAGGGTATAGCTAACTATGGCTACACCTTC
CASSFEQGIANYGYTF
>TRBV30|few|TRBJ1-2|.
TGTGCCTGGAGGGGAGGGGACATGTATGGCTACACCTTC
CAWRGGDMYGYTF
>TRBV7-3|.|TRBJ2-5|TRBD1
TGTGCCAGCAGCTCACAGGGGGCTGGGGAGACCCAGTACTTC
CASSSQGAGETQYF
>TRBV19|.|TRBJ2-1|.
TGTGCCAGCCATAGCGGTTTCTACAATGAGCAGTTCTTC
CASHSGFYNEQFF
>TRBV7-8|.|TRBJ1-4|TRBD1
TGTGCCAGCAGCCTGGGACAGGGAGTCGGAAAACTGTTTTTT
CASSLGQGVGKLFF
>TRBV11-3|few|TRBJ2-2|TRBD1
TGTGCCAGCAGCCCAGACAGGGCTTCCGGGGAGCTGTTTTTT
CASSPDRASGELFF
>TRBV10-3|.|TRBJ2-1|TRBD2
TGTGCCATCAGTGGCACGGGACTAGCGGGTAGCAATGAGCAGTTCTTC
CAISGTGLAGSNEQFF
>TRBV25-1|.|TRBJ2-5|TRBD2
TGTGCCAGCAGTGAAGGAAACCTTCAGCGGGAAAAGACCCAGTACTTC
CASSEGNLQREKTQYF
>TRBV5-1|.|TRBJ1-1|.
TGCGCCAGCAGCTTGGATACGCGGGAGGGGGCTGAAGCTTTCTTT
CASSLDTREGAEAFF
>TRBV4-2|.|TRBJ1-5|.
TGTGCCAGCAGCCAAGATGGACAGCTAAATCAGCCCCAGCATTTT
CASSQDGQLNQPQHF
>TRBV7-6|.|TRBJ2-5|TRBD2
TGTGCCAGCAGTCGGTTTAGCGGGGGGCCCGGGGAGACCCAGTACTTC
CASSRFSGGPGETQYF
>TRBV7-2|.|TRBJ1-1|.
TGTGCCAGCAGCTTATCAGGAGGGCACACTGAAGCTTTCTTT
CASSLSGGHTEAFF
>TRBV5-6|.|TRBJ2-7|.
TGTGCCAGCAGCTTAACGGGTTCCTACGAGCAGTACTTC
CASSLTGSYEQYF
>TRBV6-1|.|TRBJ2-7|TRBD2
TGTGCCAGCAGTGATTCGGGCGCTAGCGGGAGTTACGAGCAGTACTTC
CASSDSGASGSYEQYF
>TRBV11-2|.|TRBJ2-1|.
TGTGCCAGCAGCCCGATGGCGGGATCGACCTACAATGAGCAGTTCTTC
CASSPMAGSTYNEQFF
>TRBV4-1|.|TRBJ2-1|TRBD2
TGCGCCAGCAGCCCGGGACTAGCGGGGCCCAGCTCCTACAATGAGCAGTTCTTC
CASSPGLAGPSSYNEQFF
>TRBV4-2|.|TRBJ2-1|TRBD2
TGTGCCAGCAGCCAAGTACTAGCGGGAGGGCCCTCCAATGAGCAGTTCTTC
CASSQVLAGGPSNEQFF
>TRBV2|.|TRBJ2-1|TRBD1
TGTGCCAGCAGCGTTGAGGGACAGGGGTACAATGAGCAGTTCTTC
CASSVEGQGYNEQFF
>TRBV28|.|TRBJ1-4|.
TGTGCCAGCAGTCAAGGGGGGGCAGATGGTGAAAAACTGTTTTTT
CASSQGGADGEKLFF
>TRBV20-1|few|TRBJ2-7|TRBD1
TGCAGTGGACAGGGTTCATACGAGCAGTACTTC
CSGQGSYEQYF
>TRBV9|.|TRBJ2-3|TRBD2
TGTGCCAGCAGCGTAGGTTTGGGAGGGACTAGCGGGGGGACAGATACGCAGTATTTT
CASSVGLGGTSGGTDTQYF
>TRBV5-5|many|TRBJ2-5|.
TGTGCCAGCAGCTTGACGTCAGGACAAGAGACCCAGTACTTC
CASSLTSGQETQYF
>TRBV9|.|TRBJ1-1|.
TGTGCCAGCAGCGTAGAGGGCAGGGCCACTGAAGCTTTCTTT
CASSVEGRATEAFF
>TRBV11-2|.|TRBJ2-1|TRBD2
TGTGCCAGCAGCTTATTTACGACTAGCGGGAGAAATGAGCAGTTCTTC
CASSLFTTSGRNEQFF
>TRBV7-9|.|TRBJ1-5|.
TGTGCCAGCAGCCCCGCCTATAGCAATCAGCCCCAGCATTTT
CASSPAYSNQPQHF
>TRBV29-1|.|TRBJ2-7|.
TGCAGCGTGCTCAGGGGCTCGGAAAACGAGCAGTACTTC
CSVLRGSENEQYF
>TRBV5-1|few|TRBJ1-6|.
TGCGCCAGCAGCTACGGACTAGAGTCACCCCTCCACTTT
CASSYGLESPLHF
>TRBV5-1|.|TRBJ1-1|TRBD1
TGCGCCAGCAGCTTCGGGACAGGGGGCACTGAAGCTTTCTTT
CASSFGTGGTEAFF
>TRBV6-1|few|TRBJ1-1|.
TGTGCCAGCAGTGTATCCGACAGGCAGGGCACTGAAGCTTTCTTT
CASSVSDRQGTEAFF
>TRBV6-6|.|TRBJ2-2|TRBD2
TGTGCCAGCAGTTACTCCCGGGAGGCCGGGGAGCTGTTTTTT
CASSYSREAGELFF
>TRBV6-1|.|TRBJ1-4|TRBD1
TGTGCCAGCAGTGTCCACCTTACAGGGGATGGGGAAAAACTGTTTTTT
CASSVHLTGDGEKLFF